This T cell receptor (beta chain) was captured by sequencing in a study of T and B cells in COVID-19 patients. Across the whole study: Peripheral blood came from COVID-19 patients with active infection or after recovery. About 90% of the roughly 20 active-infection patients had comorbidities associated with unfavorable COVID-19 outcome.

TRB was amplified from approximately 250-480 ng of blood genomic DNA. The germline V and J ends were trimmed by 0 bases and 0 bases, with 4 bases remaining between them. This CDR3 comprises 14 residues. The germline CDR1 and CDR2 sequences are KGHSH and LQKENI. Study-level results: No sequencing was yet done of CD4+, regulatory or CD8+ subsets, or of SARS-CoV-2-responsive or tetramer+ sorted cells.

BIOMED2 TRB-A/B primer pools were used in multiplex TRB PCR. TCRdb called the multiplex PCR reads again in MiXCR, with one record for every CDR3 protein. The table lists about a thousand distinct CDR3 sequences, roughly 20% of them singletons. Within the sample, this clonotype is medium-sized. The antigen remains unidentified. The V gene is TRBV18, the J gene TRBJ2-3, with D unclear. This clonotype was obtained from a human donor with active COVID-19. The donor label of this sample is uncertain. The specimen was blood. The CDR3 nucleotides are TGTGCCAGCTCACCACCGGCTAGCACAGATACGCAGTATTTT. Residues: CASSPPASTDTQYF.